These T cell receptor beta chains were read from a single sample in a study of cytomegalovirus exposure and HLA in healthy donors. Sequencing was performed with immunoSEQ multiplex PCR; in TCRdb, only in-frame clones are kept and a portion is missing. The sample has tens of thousands of clones; 7.5% to 8.5% are singletons. The source material was PBMCs. These receptors were obtained from a man aged 50 to 59 in good health and CMV-seronegative. Each CDR3 is given with its conserved first and last residue. A D gene is named only where the DNA matches it firmly.

TRBV6-1 14 . CASSEGGHRNTIYF
TRBV7-2 15 TRBD2 CASTLVFAGGGEQYF
TRBV4-1 17 TRBD1 CASSQRQGGSSGNTIYF
TRBV5-1 14 TRBD1 CASSQAGGTYEQYF
TRBV29-1 16 . CSVEDVGVTMNTEAFF
TRBV6-6 14 . CASRPQGGDTEAFF
TRBV2 12 TRBD1 CAGQGATYEQYF
TRBV6-5 13 TRBD2 CATNPGGPDEQFF
TRBV14 17 TRBD2 CASSQDTVLAGYNEQFF
TRBV28 14 . CASSLRALNTEAFF
TRBV28 12 . CASSPTPYEQYF
TRBV28 12 . CASTTQGQPQHF
TRBV18 16 TRBD2 CASSPPNPGGAGELFF
TRBV6-5 13 . CASSRKLQGTAFF
TRBV28 14 TRBD1 CASSFGQGANEQFF
TRBV4-2 16 TRBD1 CASSQDLGQANYGYTF
TRBV5-1 14 TRBD1 CASSPAGGDYEQYF
TRBV2 14 . CASSETSPYNEQFF
TRBV6-4 14 TRBD2 CASSINSGGGIQYF
TRBV6-6 14 . CASSYWGVDYEQYF
TRBV5-4 15 . CASSLVGQLNYGYTF
TRBV11-1 14 . CASKGDGFQETQYF
TRBV6-5 15 TRBD1 CASGPPGTGNNEQFF
TRBV13 16 TRBD1 CASSLGYRGHTGELFF
TRBV6-6 12 . CASSHPIAEQYF
TRBV7-2 14 . CASSSNLQGEKLFF
TRBV4-1 13 . CASSQEIYNEQFF
TRBV19 18 . CASSIGPALRGGNEKLFF
TRBV28 19 TRBD2 CASRTPNLVSGRAYRQQYF
TRBV28 16 TRBD1 CASSAPLGQGIHGYTF
TRBV19 15 . CASRPNSVGPPRAFF
TRBV19 14 TRBD2 CASRTSWTTDTQYF
TRBV28 14 . CASSFPAGKQPQHF
TRBV28 13 . CATTGGNNYGYTF
TRBV7-9 18 TRBD1 CASSGPGQGASITYGYTF
TRBV27 14 . CASSFAGVDEKLFF
TRBV19 14 . CASGTTGSTDTQYF
TRBV4-2 16 TRBD1 CASSQTDRGEGTEAFF
TRBV5-6 15 . CASSFYTIRNTEAFF
TRBV10-1 15 TRBD1 CASRMGQADPYEQYF
TRBV5-1 14 TRBD2 CASSPSGPGETQYF
TRBV6-1 15 . CASTPRGGGNYGYTF
TRBV9 15 . CASSVGGDYTGELFF
TRBV2 12 TRBD1 CASLTGGGEQYF
TRBV19 16 . CASTPWPGGPTNEQFF
TRBV6-1 14 . CASSEGGGRDEQFF
TRBV7-2 13 . CASSWGGGTEAFF
TRBV5-1 15 TRBD2 CASSFELADGNEQFF
TRBV4-3 15 TRBD2 CASSQLAGGFNEQFF
TRBV5-4 13 . CASSSDRKETQYF
TRBV9 20 TRBD2 CASSDPTGMGTSGATGELFF
TRBV10-2 13 . CASSEVGAGELFF
TRBV7-2 13 . CASSLRQNQPQHF
TRBV7-2 15 TRBD2 CASSLGGGYSYEQYF
TRBV7-9 17 TRBD2 CASSSWGGRTLYNEQFF